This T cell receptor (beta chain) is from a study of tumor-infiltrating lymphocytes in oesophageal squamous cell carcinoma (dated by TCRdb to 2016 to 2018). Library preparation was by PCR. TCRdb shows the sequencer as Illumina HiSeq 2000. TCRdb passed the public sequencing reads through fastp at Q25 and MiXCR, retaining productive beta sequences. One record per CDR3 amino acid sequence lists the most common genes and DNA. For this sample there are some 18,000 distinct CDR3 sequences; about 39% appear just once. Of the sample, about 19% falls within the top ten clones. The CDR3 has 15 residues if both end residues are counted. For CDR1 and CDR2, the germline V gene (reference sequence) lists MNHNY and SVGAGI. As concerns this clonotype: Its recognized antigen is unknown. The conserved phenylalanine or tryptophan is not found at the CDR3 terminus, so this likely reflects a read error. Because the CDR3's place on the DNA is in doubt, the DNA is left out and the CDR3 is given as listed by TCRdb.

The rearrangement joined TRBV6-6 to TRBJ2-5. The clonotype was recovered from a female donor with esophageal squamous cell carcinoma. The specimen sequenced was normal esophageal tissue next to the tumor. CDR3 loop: CASRHRDNYGYTFGS.